These 19 T cell receptor beta chains were sequenced from one sample in a study of blood T cells in healthy people across ages. Together with a sample-barcoded 5' primer, a J-beta primer mix was included in a second PCR lasting 7 to 11 cycles. TCRdb independently ran MiXCR on the 5' RACE reads; one entry per CDR3 protein. Here the sample spans under 2,000,000 distinct CDR3 sequences, roughly 49% being singletons. The sample consisted of blood. Receptors were obtained from a middle-aged woman in good health.

The chain couples TRBV28 to TRBJ2-1; TRBD2 is a possible D gene (7 bases). The V end was cut by 6 bases, the J end by 7 bases, with 25 bases between. Germline V gene lookup returns CDR1 MDHEN and CDR2 SYDVKM. The CDR3 runs to 17 residues. The CDR3 DNA follows: TGTGCCAGCAGGACCCCTCTAGGGGGGGGTGGTAGAAATGAGCAGTTCTTC. It encodes CASRTPLGGGGRNEQFF.

The rearrangement uses TRBV6-1 and TRBJ2-1, with 9 bases aligning to TRBD1. V was clipped by 6 bases and J by 3 bases; unmatched bases: 6. Germline V gives CDR1 MNHNS, CDR2 SASEGT. This CDR3 region has 15 residues. The CDR3: CASRAGTGFYNEQFF. In nucleotides, the CDR3 is TGTGCCAGCAGGGCCGGGACAGGGTTCTACAATGAGCAGTTCTTC.

The rearrangement joins TRBV14 to TRBJ1-1; D might be TRBD1 (5 bases). The CDR3 is 13 amino acids. The ends were cut back, 3 bases at V and 4 bases at J, with 9 bases in the middle. CDR1 is SGHDN, CDR2 FVKESK, per germline. The CDR3: CASSQGVTTEAFF. The DNA for the CDR3 is TGTGCCAGCAGCCAGGGGGTGACCACTGAAGCTTTCTTT.

The gene calls are TRBV27 and TRBJ1-2, with a possible D match to TRBD1 (6 bases). The germline V and J ends were trimmed by 4 bases and 8 bases, with 14 bases remaining between them. CDR3 length: 13 amino acids. Germline CDR1 is MNHEY and CDR2 is SMNVEV (reference sequence). CDR3 protein: CASSWIQGGGYTF. In DNA form, the CDR3 reads TGTGCCAGCAGTTGGATACAGGGAGGAGGCTACACCTTC.

J is TRBJ2-7 and V is TRBV5-1; TRBD2 aligns across 8 bases. The CDR3 is 17 amino acids. From germline, CDR1 is SGHRS and CDR2 YFSETQ. J was trimmed by 2 bases and V by 4 bases; bases with no gene match: 14. The CDR3 loop reads CASSPAGGYRAPYEQYF. CDR3 bases: TGCGCCAGCAGCCCTGCGGGGGGATACAGGGCCCCCTACGAGCAGTACTTC.

The V and J genes are TRBV7-2 and TRBJ2-5; TRBD1 matches 9 bases. From germline, CDR1 is SGHTA and CDR2 FQGNSA. Trimming at V came to 7 bases and at J to 1 base, leaving 1 base not matched to a gene. The CDR3 is 13 amino acids. In nucleotides, the CDR3 is TGTGCCAGCAAACAGGGGGCCCAAGAGACCCAGTACTTC. Its protein product is CASKQGAQETQYF.

This clonotype came up a few times. The J gene is TRBJ1-5, the V gene TRBV6-2 or TRBV6-3; tentative D call: TRBD1 (6 bases). Between the trimmed V and J ends, which lost 0 bases and 10 bases, there was a span of 19 bases. Germline CDR1 MNHEY, CDR2 SVGEGT. The CDR3 totals 16 residues. The CDR3 loop is CASSYSFGAGEHPQHF. The CDR3 coding sequence is TGTGCCAGCAGTTACTCGTTCGGGGCAGGGGAGCACCCCCAGCATTTT.

This clonotype was seen a few times. The chain uses TRBV5-5 and TRBJ2-5; D assignment may be TRBD1 or TRBD2 (6 bases each). Germline-derived CDR1 and CDR2 are SGHKS and YYEKEE (reference sequence). This CDR3 contains 14 residues. Trimming cost V 0 bases and J 5 bases, with 11 bases left between them. CDR3 sequence reads: CASSLVWGAETQYF. CDR3 DNA sequence: TGTGCCAGCAGCTTGGTATGGGGGGCGGAGACCCAGTACTTC.

V and J are TRBV24-1 and TRBJ1-2; weak D call: TRBD1 (6 bases). Germline values: CDR1 KGHDR, CDR2 SFDVKD. V gave up 4 bases and J gave up 0 bases, with 8 bases separating them. CDR3 length equals 14 residues. CDR3 bases: TGTGCCACCAGTGAAGGGACAACTAACTATGGCTACACCTTC. It is translated as CATSEGTTNYGYTF.

J is TRBJ2-1 and V is TRBV25-1; possible D gene TRBD1, 6 bases. CDR1 and CDR2 from the germline V gene are MGHDK and SYGVNS. The CDR3 has 13 residues. Trimming removed 4 bases from V and 14 bases from J, with 18 bases in between. Written as DNA, the CDR3 is TGTGCCAGCAGTGGGGACACAGGATGTGTAGAGTTCTTC. Translating gives CASSGDTGCVEFF.

This clonotype was detected only a few times. The rearrangement joins TRBV7-9 to TRBJ1-2; D may be TRBD1 (6 bases). The germline gives CDR1 SEHNR, CDR2 FQNEAQ (reference sequence). This CDR3 has 16 residues. V lost 5 bases and J 6 bases, leaving 22 bases between the germline ends. The CDR3 protein is CASSRTAGGGKDGYTF. The CDR3 DNA follows: TGTGCCAGCAGCCGAACCGCTGGAGGGGGGAAGGATGGCTACACCTTC.

The chain couples TRBV20-1 to TRBJ2-5, with TRBD2 identical over 9 bases. CDR1 DFQATT and CDR2 SNEGSKA come from the germline V gene (reference sequence). The CDR3 runs 13 residues. The V gene end was trimmed by 5 bases and the J gene end by 4 bases; junction bases not matched to a gene: 5. CDR3 sequence: CSAPRGGRETQYF. Written as DNA, the CDR3 is TGCAGTGCTCCGCGGGGGGGACGAGAGACCCAGTACTTC.

V and J are TRBV20-1 and TRBJ2-5; 12 bases fit TRBD2. In germline, CDR1 is DFQATT, CDR2 SNEGSKA (reference sequence). The CDR3 contains 13 residues. As DNA, the CDR3 is TGCAGGCTAGCGGGGGGGCTCGAAGAGACCCAGTACTTC. This codes for CRLAGGLEETQYF.

Comments on this clonotype: Given a much more abundant clone one base away, this may be a read error. The rearrangement uses TRBV4-3 and TRBJ2-6; no reliable D call. CDR3 length: 17 residues. CDR1 is LGHNA, CDR2 YSLEER, per germline. CDR3 amino acids: CVSSPGSGLSGANVLTF. CDR3 bases: TGCGTCAGCAGCCCCGGGTCCGGGTTATCTGGGGCCAACGTCCTGACTTTC.

CDR3 bases: TGTGCCAGCAGTCACGGGGCGGGGGGCGCCACAGATACGCAGTATTTT. This sequence encodes CASSHGAGGATDTQYF. This rearrangement joins TRBV6-6 to TRBJ2-3; 8 bases agree with TRBD2. CDR3 length: 16 amino acids. Germline CDR1 MNHNY, CDR2 SVGAGI (reference sequence). The junction had 9 bases not matched to a gene; V was cut back by 5 bases and J by 2 bases.

The rearrangement joins TRBV27 to TRBJ1-2; D is unresolved. The CDR3 totals 16 residues. Germline assignment: CDR1 MNHEY and CDR2 SMNVEV (reference sequence). V lost 5 bases and J 0 bases, leaving 16 bases between the germline ends. The CDR3 loop reads CASSGTGMATNYGYTF. CDR3 nucleotides: TGTGCCAGCAGTGGTACCGGGATGGCAACTAACTATGGCTACACCTTC.

This clonotype was detected only a few times. The J gene is TRBJ2-1, the V gene TRBV7-2, with TRBD2 identical over 11 bases. The length of the CDR3 is 15 residues. The V gene end was trimmed by 5 bases and the J gene end by 4 bases; junction bases not matched to a gene: 4. Looked up from germline, CDR1 is SGHTA and CDR2 is FQGNSA. The CDR3 DNA is TGTGCCAGCAGCGATAGCGGGGGGGCATACAATGAGCAGTTCTTC. This translates into CASSDSGGAYNEQFF.

The chain joins TRBV7-9 to TRBJ1-2, with no clear D. V dropped 1 base and J dropped 13 bases, with 19 bases sitting between them. In germline, CDR1 is SEHNR, CDR2 FQNEAQ (reference sequence). This CDR3 comprises 14 residues. CDR3: CASSLGGVFGVITF. DNA for the CDR3: TGTGCCAGCAGCTTAGGCGGGGTTTTCGGAGTTATCACCTTC.

The chain employs TRBV7-2 and TRBJ2-1; 7 positions match TRBD1. The germline V gene has CDR1 SGHTA and CDR2 FQGNSA. The CDR3 runs 15 residues. V trimming: 6 bases; J trimming: 6 bases; junction bases outside the gene matches: 11. CDR3 residues: CASRDRATRTNEQFF. The CDR3 DNA follows: TGTGCCAGCAGAGACAGGGCTACCCGGACCAATGAGCAGTTCTTC.